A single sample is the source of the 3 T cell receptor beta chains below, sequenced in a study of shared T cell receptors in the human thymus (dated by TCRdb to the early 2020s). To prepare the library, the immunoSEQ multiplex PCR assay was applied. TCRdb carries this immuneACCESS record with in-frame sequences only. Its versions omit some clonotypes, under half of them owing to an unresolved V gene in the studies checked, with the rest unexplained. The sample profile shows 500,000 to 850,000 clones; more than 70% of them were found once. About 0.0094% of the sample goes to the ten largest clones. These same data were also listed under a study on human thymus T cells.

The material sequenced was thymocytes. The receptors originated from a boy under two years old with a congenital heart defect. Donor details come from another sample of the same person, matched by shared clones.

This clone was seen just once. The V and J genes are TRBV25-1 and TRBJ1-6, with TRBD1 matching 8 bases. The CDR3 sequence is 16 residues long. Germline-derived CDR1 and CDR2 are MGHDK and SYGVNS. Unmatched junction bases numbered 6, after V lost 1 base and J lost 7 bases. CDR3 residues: CASSESRTGWNSPLHF. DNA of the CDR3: TGTGCCAGCAGTGAATCAAGGACAGGGTGGAATTCACCCCTCCACTTT.

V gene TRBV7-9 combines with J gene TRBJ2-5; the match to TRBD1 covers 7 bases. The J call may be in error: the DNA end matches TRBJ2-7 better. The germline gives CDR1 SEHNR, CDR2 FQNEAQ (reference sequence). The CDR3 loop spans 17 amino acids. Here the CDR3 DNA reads TGTGCCAGCAGCAACAGACAGGGTAATGATGTGTCCTACGAGCAGTACTTC. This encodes CASSNRQGNDVSYEQYF.

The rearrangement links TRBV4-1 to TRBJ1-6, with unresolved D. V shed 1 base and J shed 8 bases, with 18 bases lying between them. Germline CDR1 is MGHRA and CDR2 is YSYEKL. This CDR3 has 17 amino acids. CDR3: CASSQGGLSSPHSPLHF. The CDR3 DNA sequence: TGCGCCAGCAGCCAAGGAGGGCTTTCTTCTCCGCATTCACCCCTCCACTTT.